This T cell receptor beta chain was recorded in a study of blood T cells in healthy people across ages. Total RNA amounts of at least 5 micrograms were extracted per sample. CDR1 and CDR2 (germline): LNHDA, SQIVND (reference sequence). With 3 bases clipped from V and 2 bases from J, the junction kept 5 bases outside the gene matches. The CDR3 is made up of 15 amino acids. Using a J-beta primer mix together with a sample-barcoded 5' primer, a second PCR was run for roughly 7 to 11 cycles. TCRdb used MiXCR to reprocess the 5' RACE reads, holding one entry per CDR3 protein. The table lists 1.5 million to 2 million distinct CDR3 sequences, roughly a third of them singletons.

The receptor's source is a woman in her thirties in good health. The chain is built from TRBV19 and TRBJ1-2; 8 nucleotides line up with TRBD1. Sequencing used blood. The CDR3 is CASSIAQGANYGYTF. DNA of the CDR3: TGTGCCAGTAGTATTGCGCAGGGGGCCAACTATGGCTACACCTTC.